The clone carrying this TCR beta chain was observed a few times. The antigen is not known. A single record per CDR3 protein comes from TCRdb applying MiXCR to the 5' RACE reads. Of 200,000 to 250,000 distinct CDR3 sequences in the sample, over 8.5% were seen once. The data originate from a study of CD8 T cells in ankylosing spondylitis. Whole-study findings and limits: Within peripheral blood, clones linked to disease were CD8+ and relatively rare. Researchers reportedly found disease-linked clones significantly enriched in matched ankylosing spondylitis synovial fluid.

CDR1 MDHEN and CDR2 SYDVKM come from the germline V gene. The V and J ends lost 5 bases and 5 bases, in that order; junction bases with no gene match: 9. This CDR3 is built from 16 residues. The chain combines TRBV28 with TRBJ2-1; 10 bases agree with TRBD1. The source material was blood, either unsorted or a sorted T cell fraction (not recorded which). The receptor was isolated from a male donor with ankylosing spondylitis or in good health (not recorded which). CDR3 residues: CASSTRRDRGDNEQFF. The CDR3, as DNA: TGTGCCAGCAGTACCCGCCGGGACAGGGGCGACAATGAGCAGTTCTTC.